This TCR beta chain was identified during a study of cytomegalovirus exposure and HLA in healthy donors. Across the whole study: Falling in the Caucasian-associated ancestry cluster were roughly 80% of 300 to 500 genotyped donors. Findings of the study overall: Investigators reported about 160 TCR beta chains as tied to cytomegalovirus. According to a later analysis, most TCR beta chains associated with CMV appeared HLA-restricted.

Germline assignment: CDR1 MDHEN and CDR2 SYDVKM. This CDR3 spans 14 amino acids. The V end was cut by 2 bases, the J end by 3 bases, with 11 bases between. Amplification used 60 Vbeta primers and 13 Jbeta primers. Measured with immunoSEQ multiplex PCR; TCRdb has only the in-frame clones, and not every one. This repertoire shows under 200,000 clones, around 81% found once; its top ten account for around 6%. Concerning this clone: The target antigen is unknown.

The sequenced sample was PBMCs. This TCR was recovered from a man aged 40-49 years in good health and CMV-seronegative. The rearrangement uses TRBV28 and TRBJ2-7, with D tentatively TRBD2 (5 bases). The CDR3 here is CASSLAPEDYEQYF. CDR3 DNA: TGTGCCAGCAGTTTAGCCCCGGAGGACTACGAGCAGTACTTC.